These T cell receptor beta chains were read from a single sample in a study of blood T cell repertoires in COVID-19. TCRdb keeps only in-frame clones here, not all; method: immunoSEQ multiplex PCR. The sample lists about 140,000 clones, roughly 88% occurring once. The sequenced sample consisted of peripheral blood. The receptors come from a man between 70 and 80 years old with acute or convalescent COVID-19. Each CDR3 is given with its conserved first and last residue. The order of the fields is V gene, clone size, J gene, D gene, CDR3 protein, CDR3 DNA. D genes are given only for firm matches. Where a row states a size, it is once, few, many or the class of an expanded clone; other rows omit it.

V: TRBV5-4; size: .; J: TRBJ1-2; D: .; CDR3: CASRNPGDGYTF; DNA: TGTGCCAGCAGGAACCCGGGAGATGGCTACACCTTC
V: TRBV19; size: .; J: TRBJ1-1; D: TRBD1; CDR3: CASSTTQGFRTEAFF; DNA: TGTGCCAGTAGTACGACACAGGGGTTTAGGACTGAAGCTTTCTTT
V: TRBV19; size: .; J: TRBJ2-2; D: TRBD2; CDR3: CASSKTSGTGELFF; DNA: TGTGCCAGTAGCAAGACTAGCGGGACCGGGGAGCTGTTTTTT
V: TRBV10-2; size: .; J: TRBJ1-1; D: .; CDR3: CASSESKTGPAFF; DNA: TGCGCCAGCAGTGAGTCGAAAACAGGACCAGCTTTCTTT
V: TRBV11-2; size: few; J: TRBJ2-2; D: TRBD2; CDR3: CASSSTVSGGAGELFF; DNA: TGTGCCAGCAGCTCCACAGTTAGCGGGGGGGCCGGGGAGCTGTTTTTT
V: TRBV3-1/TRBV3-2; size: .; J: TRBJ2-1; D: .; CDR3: CASSQAIHEQFF; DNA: TGTGCCAGCAGCCAAGCAATTCATGAGCAGTTCTTC
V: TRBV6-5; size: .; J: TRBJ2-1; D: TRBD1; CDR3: CASSTSDRGFNEQFF; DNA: TGTGCCAGCAGTACCTCGGACAGGGGCTTCAATGAGCAGTTCTTC
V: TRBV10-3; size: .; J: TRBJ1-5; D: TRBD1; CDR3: CAISESDRGQPQHF; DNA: TGTGCCATCAGTGAGTCGGACAGGGGTCAGCCCCAGCATTTT
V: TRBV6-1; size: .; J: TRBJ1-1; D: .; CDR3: CASSEAPTSGTEAFF; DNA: TGTGCCAGCAGTGAAGCGCCAACTTCGGGAACTGAAGCTTTCTTT
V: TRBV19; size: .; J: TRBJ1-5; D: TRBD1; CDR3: CASSLPGQGTAQHF; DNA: TGTGCCAGTAGTCTTCCGGGACAGGGAACGGCCCAGCATTTT
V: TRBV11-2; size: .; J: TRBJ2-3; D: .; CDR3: CASSLRGRSSGTDTQYF; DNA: TGTGCCAGCAGCTTAAGAGGGAGATCCTCCGGCACAGATACGCAGTATTTT
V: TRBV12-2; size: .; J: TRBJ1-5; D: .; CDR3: CASRSDTGRTSNQPQHF; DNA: TGTGCAAGTCGTTCTGATACAGGTCGGACTAGCAATCAGCCCCAGCATTTT
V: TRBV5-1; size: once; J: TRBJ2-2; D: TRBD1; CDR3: CASSQGQVGNTGELFF; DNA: TGCGCCAGCAGCCAGGGACAGGTGGGGAACACCGGGGAGCTGTTTTTT
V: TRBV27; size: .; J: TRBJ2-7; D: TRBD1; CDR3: CASRSLGDRVYEQYF; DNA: TGTGCCAGCCGATCCCTAGGGGACAGGGTCTACGAGCAGTACTTC
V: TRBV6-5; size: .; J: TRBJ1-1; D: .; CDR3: CASSYAGRDTEAFF; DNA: TGTGCCAGCAGTTACGCGGGGCGGGACACTGAAGCTTTCTTT
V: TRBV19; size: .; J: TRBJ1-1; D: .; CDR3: CASTPIKSGNTEAFF; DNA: TGTGCCAGTACCCCCATTAAGTCCGGTAACACTGAAGCTTTCTTT
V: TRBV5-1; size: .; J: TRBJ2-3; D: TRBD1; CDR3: CASMGQGAGTDTQYF; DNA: TGCGCCAGCATGGGACAGGGGGCTGGCACAGATACGCAGTATTTT
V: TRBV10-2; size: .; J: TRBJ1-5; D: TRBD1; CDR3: CASSSGTGYQPQHF; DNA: TGCGCCAGCAGTTCCGGGACAGGGTATCAGCCCCAGCATTTT
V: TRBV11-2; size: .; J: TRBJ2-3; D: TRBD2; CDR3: CASSLGTSGRTDTQYF; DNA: TGTGCCAGCAGCTTGGGGACTAGCGGGAGAACAGATACGCAGTATTTT
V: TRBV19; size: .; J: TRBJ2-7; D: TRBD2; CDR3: CASSTRTSGSVVEQYF; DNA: TGTGCCAGTAGTACTCGGACTAGCGGGAGTGTAGTCGAGCAGTACTTC
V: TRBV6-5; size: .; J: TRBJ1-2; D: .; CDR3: CASTRQGHGYTF; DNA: TGTGCCAGCACCCGGCAGGGCCATGGCTACACCTTC
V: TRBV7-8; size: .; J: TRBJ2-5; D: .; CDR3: CASSYLTGDLYF; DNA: TGTGCCAGCAGCTACCTGACGGGGGATCTATACTTC
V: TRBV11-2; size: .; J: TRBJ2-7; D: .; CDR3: CASSLMGSGPLF; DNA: TGTGCCAGCAGCTTAATGGGGTCAGGGCCCCTCTTC
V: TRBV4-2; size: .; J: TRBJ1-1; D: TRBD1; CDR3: CASSPPDRGNIEAFF; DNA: TGTGCCAGCAGCCCCCCAGACAGGGGAAACATTGAAGCTTTCTTT
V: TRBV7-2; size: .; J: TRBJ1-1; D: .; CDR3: CASSSQGAGEAFF; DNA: TGTGCCAGCAGTTCACAGGGAGCCGGTGAAGCTTTCTTT
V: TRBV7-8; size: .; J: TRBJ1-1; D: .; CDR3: CASSLGGGSTEAFF; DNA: TGTGCCAGCAGCTTAGGTGGGGGCAGCACTGAAGCTTTCTTT
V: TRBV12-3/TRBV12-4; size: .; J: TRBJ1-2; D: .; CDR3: CASSFRAGYTF; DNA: TGTGCCAGCAGTTTCAGGGCTGGCTACACCTTC
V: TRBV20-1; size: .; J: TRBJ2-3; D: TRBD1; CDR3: CSASDPRQGADTQYF; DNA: TGCAGTGCTAGTGACCCCCGACAGGGAGCAGATACGCAGTATTTT
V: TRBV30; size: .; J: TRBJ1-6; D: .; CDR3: CACILQGMGSPLHF; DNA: TGTGCCTGTATTCTACAGGGAATGGGATCACCCCTCCACTTT
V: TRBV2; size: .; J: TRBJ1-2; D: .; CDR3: CASSEDAEQGGYGYTF; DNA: TGTGCCAGCAGTGAAGATGCGGAGCAGGGCGGATATGGCTACACCTTC
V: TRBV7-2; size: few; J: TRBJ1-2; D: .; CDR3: CASSPSVTDGYTF; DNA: TGTGCCAGCAGCCCGTCAGTCACCGATGGCTACACCTTC
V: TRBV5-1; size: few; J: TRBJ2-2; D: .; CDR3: CASRFFVGDDGELFF; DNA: TGCGCCAGCAGGTTTTTTGTTGGAGACGACGGGGAGCTGTTTTTT
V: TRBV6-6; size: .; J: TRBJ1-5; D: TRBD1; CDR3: CASSRGTVAPGPQHF; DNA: TGTGCCAGCAGCCGAGGGACAGTGGCTCCAGGGCCCCAGCATTTT
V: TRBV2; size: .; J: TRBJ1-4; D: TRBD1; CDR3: CASTGTANEKLFF; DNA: TGTGCCAGCACCGGGACAGCTAATGAAAAACTGTTTTTT
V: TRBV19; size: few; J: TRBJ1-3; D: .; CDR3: CASKDYGNTIYF; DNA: TGTGCCAGTAAGGACTATGGAAACACCATATATTTT
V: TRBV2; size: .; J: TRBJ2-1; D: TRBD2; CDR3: CASTQTLAGNTNEQFF; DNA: TGTGCCAGCACCCAAACCCTAGCGGGGAACACGAATGAGCAGTTCTTC